Below, 19 T cell receptor beta chains from the same sample are listed, as sequenced in a study of beta chain features in type 1 diabetes. Study findings and constraints: TCRB CDR3s from Type 1 diabetes patients were moderately but significantly shorter in all four CD4+ subsets.

These receptors' antigens are unknown. Expressed TCRB transcripts were sequenced after all isolated RNA was converted to cDNA. Here immunoSEQ multiplex PCR was the method, and the copy in TCRdb shows in-frame clones only, minus some. The sample lists approximately 70,000 clones, around 49% occurring once. Sequenced sample: central memory CD4+ T cells from blood. These receptors came from a man aged 30 to 45 with type 1 diabetes.

This clone occurred a few times. This chain joins TRBV5-1 and TRBJ1-2, with 9 bases aligning to TRBD1. The CDR3 runs to 15 residues. Germline assignment: CDR1 SGHRS and CDR2 YFSETQ. Trimming cost V 0 bases and J 9 bases; bases outside gene matches: 9. This chain's CDR3 is CASSLVEGTGRRYTF. The CDR3 nucleotides are TGCGCCAGCAGCTTGGTTGAAGGGACAGGGCGTCGCTACACCTTC.

This clone was detected a few times. CDR3 sequence reads: CAWTTRTSVHNEQFF. The CDR3 nucleotides are TGTGCCTGGACCACGAGGACTAGCGTACACAATGAGCAGTTCTTC. The V and J genes are TRBV30 and TRBJ2-1; TRBD2 agrees at 9 bases. CDR3 length: 15 residues. From germline, CDR1 is GTSNPN and CDR2 SVGIG (reference sequence). J gave up 5 bases and V 4 bases, and 9 bases lay outside the gene matches.

The V gene is TRBV6-1, the J gene TRBJ2-3; D is perhaps TRBD1 (5 bases). Germline CDR1 reads MNHNS; CDR2 reads SASEGT. This CDR3 spans 14 amino acids. Trimming left V 5 bases short and J 3 bases short, with 12 bases between. CDR3 loop: CASSFEAGTDTQYF. The CDR3 coding sequence is TGTGCCAGCAGTTTTGAAGCAGGGACAGATACGCAGTATTTT.

This clone was seen more than once but under ten times. This rearrangement joins TRBV5-8 to TRBJ2-3; TRBD2 agrees at 8 bases. Germline V gives CDR1 SGHTS, CDR2 YDEGEE. V lost 4 bases, J lost 4 bases, and 8 bases stayed unmatched. This CDR3 contains 15 residues. CDR3 amino acids: CASSPGGGGADTQYF. CDR3 nucleotides: TGTGCCAGCAGCCCCGGGGGGGGCGGGGCAGATACGCAGTATTTT.

The sample holds a few counts of this clone. The chain is built from TRBV11-2 and TRBJ2-7; perhaps TRBD1 as D (5 bases). Germline V gene data show CDR1 as SGHAT and CDR2 as FQNNGV. Trimming took off 5 bases at V and 4 bases at J, with 9 bases between the two ends. The CDR3 extends over 12 amino acids. The CDR3 loop reads CASSRTGYEQYF. In DNA form, the CDR3 reads TGTGCCAGCAGCCGAACAGGATACGAGCAGTACTTC.

This clone appeared a few times. The chain recombines TRBV5-1 with TRBJ1-1; 9 bases align to TRBD1. The CDR3 spans 15 residues. Germline trimming cut 1 base from V and 5 bases from J; bases unmatched to any gene: 6. Germline lookup yields CDR1 SGHRS and CDR2 YFSETQ. The CDR3 region has the DNA TGCGCCAGCAGCTTGACCGGGACAGGGATTACTGAAGCTTTCTTT. Protein product: CASSLTGTGITEAFF.

This clone was found a few times. The rearrangement uses TRBV29-1 and TRBJ1-5; tentatively, D is TRBD1 (5 bases). This CDR3 region has 13 residues. Trimming took 4 bases from V and 3 from J, leaving 10 bases between them. Germline V gene sequence: CDR1 SQVTM, CDR2 ANQGSEA. The chain's CDR3 is CSVGGGDNQPQHF. CDR3 nucleotide sequence: TGCAGCGTTGGGGGCGGGGACAATCAGCCCCAGCATTTT.

A few counts support this clone. The chain joins TRBV19 to TRBJ2-1; 10 bases are shared with TRBD2. CDR3 length: 16 residues. V lost 3 bases to trimming and J lost 2 bases; unmatched junction nucleotides: 4. CDR1 and CDR2 (germline): LNHDA, SQIVND (reference sequence). CDR3 DNA: TGTGCCAGTAGTATCAGGACTAGCGGAACCTACAATGAGCAGTTCTTC. This sequence encodes CASSIRTSGTYNEQFF.

The rearrangement links TRBV5-4 to TRBJ1-2; D is uncertain. In germline, CDR1 is SGHNT, CDR2 YYREEE (reference sequence). The CDR3 is 13 amino acids. V shed 4 bases and J shed 3 bases, with 10 bases lying between them. DNA of the CDR3: TGTGCCAGCAGCCCGGACGGGGACTATGGCTACACCTTC. Its translation: CASSPDGDYGYTF.

V usage is TRBV2 and J usage is TRBJ1-1; no firm D call. Trimming cost V 4 bases and J 5 bases, with 11 bases left between them. Germline V CDR1 and CDR2: SNHLY, FYNNEI. The CDR3 covers 13 residues. In DNA form, the CDR3 reads TGTGCCAGCAGTGCCACGATGAGGACTGAAGCTTTCTTT. This sequence encodes CASSATMRTEAFF.

The chain is built from TRBV5-1 and TRBJ2-7; 8 bases align to TRBD2. V shed 0 bases, J shed 0 bases, and the junction held 5 bases outside the gene matches. The CDR3 contains 16 residues. Germline values: CDR1 SGHRS, CDR2 YFSETQ. In nucleotides, the CDR3 is TGCGCCAGCAGCTTGGCGGGTAGCGGGGCCTCCTACGAGCAGTACTTC. Its translation: CASSLAGSGASYEQYF.

The rearrangement links TRBV27 to TRBJ1-5; 8 bases agree with TRBD1. J lost 6 bases, V lost 5 bases, and 6 bases had no gene match. CDR1 and CDR2 (germline): MNHEY, SMNVEV (reference sequence). The CDR3 extends over 14 amino acids. CDR3 residues: CASSPQGAFQPQHF. In nucleotides, the CDR3 is TGTGCCAGCAGTCCCCAGGGGGCTTTTCAGCCCCAGCATTTT.

V usage is TRBV10-2 and J usage is TRBJ2-7, with D possibly matching TRBD1 (6 bases). This CDR3 region has 18 residues. Trimming removed 1 base from V and 3 bases from J, with 22 bases in between. CDR1 is WSHSY and CDR2 is SAAADI in the germline V gene. CDR3 protein: CASSEWYGARARGYEQYF. The DNA for the CDR3 is TGCGCCAGCAGTGAGTGGTATGGGGCGAGGGCCAGGGGCTACGAGCAGTACTTC.

This rearrangement joins TRBV30 to TRBJ1-6; tentative D call: TRBD1 (6 bases). V gave up 5 bases and J gave up 7 bases, with 18 bases separating them. Germline values: CDR1 GTSNPN, CDR2 SVGIG (reference sequence). There are 15 residues in the CDR3. CDR3 nucleotides: TGTGCCTGGGGGCGTCGACAGGAGACCAATTCACCCCTCCACTTT. Its protein product is CAWGRRQETNSPLHF.

This clone was observed a handful of times. Within the sample, other DNA sequences also encode this same CDR3. The rearrangement links TRBV7-2 to TRBJ2-5; D might be TRBD1 (5 bases). Germline assignment: CDR1 SGHTA and CDR2 FQGNSA. V was cut by 1 base and J by 2 bases, with 8 bases left in between. The CDR3 contains 14 residues. CDR3 amino acids: CASSLVPGQETQYF. The CDR3 DNA sequence: TGTGCCAGCAGCTTAGTGCCAGGGCAAGAGACCCAGTACTTC.

This sequence joins TRBV29-1 and TRBJ2-3, with 10 bases aligning to TRBD2. The CDR3 totals 13 residues. Germline CDR1 reads SQVTM; CDR2 reads ANQGSEA. Trimming cost V 5 bases and J 3 bases; bases outside gene matches: 2. CDR3 nucleotide sequence: TGCAGCGTTAGCGGGGGGGCAACAGATACGCAGTATTTT. The encoded protein is CSVSGGATDTQYF.

This chain connects TRBV5-6 to TRBJ1-4, with a possible D match to TRBD1 (5 bases). In germline, CDR1 is SGHDT, CDR2 YYEEEE. The CDR3 has 16 residues. The V end was cut by 3 bases, the J end by 3 bases, with 15 bases between. DNA of the CDR3: TGTGCCAGCAGCTGGACCGTGGGAGGGGCTAATGAAAAACTGTTTTTT. Translated, it gives CASSWTVGGANEKLFF.

V is TRBV18 and J is TRBJ2-1; 10 bases line up with TRBD1. V lost 5 bases, J lost 1 base, and 5 bases stayed unmatched. The germline V gene has CDR1 KGHSH and CDR2 LQKENI. The CDR3 has 16 amino acids. The CDR3 loop is CASSTPGQGSYNEQFF. CDR3 sequence (DNA): TGTGCCAGCTCAACTCCGGGACAGGGGTCCTACAATGAGCAGTTCTTC.

The chain recombines TRBV18 with TRBJ2-3; 8 bases map to TRBD2. CDR3 length: 16 amino acids. Germline values: CDR1 KGHSH, CDR2 LQKENI. V shed 0 bases, J shed 3 bases, and the junction held 5 bases outside the gene matches. DNA of the CDR3: TGTGCCAGCTCACCACCGGGACTAGAGGGAACAGATACGCAGTATTTT. This codes for CASSPPGLEGTDTQYF.